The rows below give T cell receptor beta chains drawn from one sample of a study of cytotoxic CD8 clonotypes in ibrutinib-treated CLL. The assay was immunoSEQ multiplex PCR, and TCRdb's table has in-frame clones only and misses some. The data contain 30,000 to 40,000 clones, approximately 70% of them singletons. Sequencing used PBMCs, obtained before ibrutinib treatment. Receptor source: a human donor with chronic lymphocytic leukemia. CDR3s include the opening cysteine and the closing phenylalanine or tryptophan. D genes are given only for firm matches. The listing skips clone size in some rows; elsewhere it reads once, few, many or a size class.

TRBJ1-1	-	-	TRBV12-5	TGTGCTAGTGCTCCAGGGCCGGCAGGGGTGAACACTGAAGCTTTCTTT	CASAPGPAGVNTEAFF
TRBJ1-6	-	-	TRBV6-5	TGTGCCAGCAGTTACGAGCAGGCCCGATATAATTCACCCCTCCACTTT	CASSYEQARYNSPLHF
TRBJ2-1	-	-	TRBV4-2	TGTGCCAGCAGCCAAGAATTAGCTAGTGGTGATGAGCAGTTCTTC	CASSQELASGDEQFF
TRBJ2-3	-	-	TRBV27	TGTGCCAGCAGCCTTGCTGGGCCTGGGGGCACAGATACGCAGTATTTT	CASSLAGPGGTDTQYF
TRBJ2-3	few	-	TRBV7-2	TGTGCCAGCAGCTTAGCGCGTGCAGATACGCAGTATTTT	CASSLARADTQYF
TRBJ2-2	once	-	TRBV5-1	TGCGCCAGCAGCTTGGAAACGAACACCGGGGAGCTGTTTTTT	CASSLETNTGELFF
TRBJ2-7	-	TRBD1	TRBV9	TGTGCCAGCAGCGTAGGGACAGGGCTTGCCTACGAGCAGTACTTC	CASSVGTGLAYEQYF
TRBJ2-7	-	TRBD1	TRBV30	TGTGCCTGGGGACAGGGGGCCATCTACGAGCAGTACTTC	CAWGQGAIYEQYF
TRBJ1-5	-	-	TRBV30	TGTGCCTGGGGAGTAGCCGCAAATCAGCCCCAGCATTTT	CAWGVAANQPQHF
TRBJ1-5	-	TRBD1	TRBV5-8	TGTGCCAGCAGCTTGGCAATAGGGGGCGAGGGCAATCAGCCCCAGCATTTT	CASSLAIGGEGNQPQHF
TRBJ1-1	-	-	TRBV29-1	TGCAGCGTAAGGGTCATGAACACTGAAGCTTTCTTT	CSVRVMNTEAFF
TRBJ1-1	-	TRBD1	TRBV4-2	TGTGCCAGCAGCCAGACAGGGATGAACACTGAAGCTTTCTTT	CASSQTGMNTEAFF
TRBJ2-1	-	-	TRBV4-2	TGTGCCAGCAGCCGCTCGTGGGGAGAATCCTACAATGAGCAGTTCTTC	CASSRSWGESYNEQFF
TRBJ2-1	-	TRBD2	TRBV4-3	TGCGCCAGCAGCCCGGGGGGCGGGAGGGCCGCTGAGCAGTTCTTC	CASSPGGGRAAEQFF
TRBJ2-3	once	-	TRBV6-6	TGTGCCAGCAGTTATTTGGCAGGTAGCACAGATACGCAGTATTTT	CASSYLAGSTDTQYF
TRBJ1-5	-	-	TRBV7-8	TGTGCCAGCAGCTTAGCCCCAGACGGACGGTATCAGCCCCAGCATTTT	CASSLAPDGRYQPQHF
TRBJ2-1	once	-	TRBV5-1	TGCGCCAGCAGCACAGTCCATGAGCAGTTCTTC	CASSTVHEQFF
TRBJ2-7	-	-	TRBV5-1	TGCGCCAGCAGCCGGGACTTCTCCTACGAGCAGTACTTC	CASSRDFSYEQYF
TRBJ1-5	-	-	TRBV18	TGTGCCAGCTCAGGGGACGGTAATCAGCCCCAGCATTTT	CASSGDGNQPQHF
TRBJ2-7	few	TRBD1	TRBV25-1	TGTGCCAGCAGTGAGCGACAGGGGATCAGGCAGTACTTC	CASSERQGIRQYF
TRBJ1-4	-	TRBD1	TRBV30	TGTGCCTGGGACAGGGGGCAGAGTGAAAAACTGTTTTTT	CAWDRGQSEKLFF
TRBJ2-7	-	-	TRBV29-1	TGCAGCGTTGATGGGTGGGCAGAACGGGCGGGGAGCTCCTACGAGCAGTACTTC	CSVDGWAERAGSSYEQYF
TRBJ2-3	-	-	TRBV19	TGTGCCAGTAGTAGGTACGGTTTTTGGACAGATACGCAGTATTTT	CASSRYGFWTDTQYF
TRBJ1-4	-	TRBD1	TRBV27	TGTGCCAGCAGTGTACAGGGGGATAATGAAAAACTGTTTTTT	CASSVQGDNEKLFF
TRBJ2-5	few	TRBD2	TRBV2	TGTGCCAGCAGTGAAGCCCGTCTAGCGGGGATGTACCAAGAGACCCAGTACTTC	CASSEARLAGMYQETQYF
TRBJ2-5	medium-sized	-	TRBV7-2	TGTGCCAGCAGCCCGACCCTAGTGCCAGAGACCCAGTACTTC	CASSPTLVPETQYF
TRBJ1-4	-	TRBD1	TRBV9	TGTGCCAGCAGCGCCGGGACAGCGGGGGAAAAACTGTTTTTT	CASSAGTAGEKLFF
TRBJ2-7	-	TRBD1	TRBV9	TGTGCCAGCAGCGTAGGGGAGGTGGCAGGGGGCGGCCACGAGCAGTACTTC	CASSVGEVAGGGHEQYF
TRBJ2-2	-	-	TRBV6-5	TGTGCCAGCAGTTACTGGGAGGCCGGGGAGCTGTTTTTT	CASSYWEAGELFF
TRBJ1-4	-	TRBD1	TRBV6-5	TGTGCCAGCCGCGGACAGGTGGGAGAAAAACTGTTTTTT	CASRGQVGEKLFF
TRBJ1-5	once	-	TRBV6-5	TGTGCCAGCAGTCCGGACCACAATCAGCCCCAGCATTTT	CASSPDHNQPQHF
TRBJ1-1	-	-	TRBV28	TGTGCCAGCAGTCCGCCGGGGGGGGCTCTCACTGAAGCTTTCTTT	CASSPPGGALTEAFF
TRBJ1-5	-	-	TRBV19	TGTGCCACCAAAAATGAACAGGGAAATAGCAATCAGCCCCAGCATTTT	CATKNEQGNSNQPQHF
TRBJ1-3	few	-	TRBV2	TGTGCCAGCAGTTACGGGCTCCTTAATTTT	CASSYGLLNF
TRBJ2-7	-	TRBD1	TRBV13	TGTGCCAGCAGCTTACCCGGGACAGGGGCCTACGAGCAGTACTTC	CASSLPGTGAYEQYF
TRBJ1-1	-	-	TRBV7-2	TGTGCCAGCAGCACTCAGGCGACTGAAGCTTTCTTT	CASSTQATEAFF
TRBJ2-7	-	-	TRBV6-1	TGTGCCAGCAGTGAAGGGAATACCTACGAGCAGTACTTC	CASSEGNTYEQYF
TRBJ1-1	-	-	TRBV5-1	TGCGCCAGCAGGTTAGAAATGAACACTGAAGCTTTCTTT	CASRLEMNTEAFF
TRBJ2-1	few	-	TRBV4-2	TGTGCCGCAAGAGGGGGCGGGGGGCAACAATACAATGAGCAGTTCTTC	CAARGGGGQQYNEQFF
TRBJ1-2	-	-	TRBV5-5	TGTGCCAGCAGCTTGACTCGCCGGGATCTCTATGGCTACACCTTC	CASSLTRRDLYGYTF
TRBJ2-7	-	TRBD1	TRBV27	TGTGCCAGCAGTGCCCGGGGACAGGGCTACGAGCAGTACTTC	CASSARGQGYEQYF